These 20 T cell receptor beta chains originate from one sample sequenced in a study of T cells in Graves' hyperthyroidism and ophthalmopathy (dated by TCRdb to the late 2010s). Libraries were prepared through multiplex PCR. The run used an Illumina HiSeq 2000. Amplification of TCR beta CDR3 regions was carried out from RNA transcripts. For the first round of RT-PCR on the TCR CDR3, the HTBI primer set was used together with the Qiagen OneStep RT-PCR kit. In TCRdb, the public reads were trimmed at Q25 with fastp and aligned with MiXCR, with productive beta chains retained. Rows are unified per CDR3 protein, each entry keeping the most common DNA and genes. This sample lists about 95,000 distinct CDR3 sequences; roughly 39% were detected once. Approximately 10% of the sample lies in the top ten. The sample taken for sequencing was peripheral blood or thyroid tissue (not recorded which). These receptors all stem from a woman aged 25 to 39 with Graves' hyperthyroidism.

This clonotype was picked up many times. V and J are TRBV19 and TRBJ2-7, with 11 positions matching TRBD1. Germline V lookup: CDR1 LNHDA, CDR2 SQIVND (reference sequence). The CDR3 has 19 residues. V was pared by 5 bases and J by 0 bases, with 15 bases of the junction left unmatched. CDR3 loop: CASSLGTGGSGGHSYEQYF. In DNA form, the CDR3 reads TGTGCCAGTAGTCTCGGGACAGGGGGAAGCGGAGGGCACTCCTACGAGCAGTACTTC.

This clonotype was seen a single time. This chain joins TRBV2 and TRBJ1-2, with TRBD1 identical over 9 bases. The germline V gene has CDR1 SNHLY and CDR2 FYNNEI. The CDR3 totals 12 residues. V trimming: 8 bases; J trimming: 2 bases; junction bases outside the gene matches: 0. This chain's CDR3 is CASGTGNYGYTF. DNA of the CDR3: TGTGCCAGCGGGACAGGGAACTATGGCTACACCTTC.

CDR3 region: CASSSPVGGQPQHF. DNA of the CDR3: TGTGCCAGCAGCTCTCCTGTCGGCGGGCAGCCCCAGCATTTT. This sequence joins TRBV7-9 and TRBJ1-5; D unresolved. CDR1 is SEHNR and CDR2 is FQNEAQ in the germline V gene (reference sequence). The CDR3 runs to 14 residues. Between the trimmed V and J ends, which lost 4 bases and 7 bases, there was a span of 14 bases. Using reference TRBV7-9 and TRBJ1-5 for the parts outside the CDR3, the full variable domain is DTGVSQNPRHKITKRGQNVTFRCDPISEHNRLYWYRQTLGQGPEFLTYFQNEAQLEKSRLLSDRFSAERPKGSFSTLEIQRTEQGDSAMYLCASSSPVGGQPQHFGDGTRLSIL.

This clonotype has a count of ten or more. The V gene is TRBV6-5, the J gene TRBJ1-1; D is unclear. The CDR3 sequence is 15 residues long. Germline V gene sequence: CDR1 MNHEY, CDR2 SVGAGI. Trimming took off 7 bases at V and 4 bases at J, with 19 bases between the two ends. CDR3 nucleotides: TGTGCCAGCATACCGCACCCGGGGTTCCGCACTGAAGCTTTCTTT. Amino acids: CASIPHPGFRTEAFF.

The CDR3 is CASSFTGTGASGGYTF. The CDR3 DNA follows: TGTGCCAGCAGCTTTACAGGGACAGGGGCCTCTGGAGGCTACACCTTC. The rearrangement links TRBV7-2 to TRBJ1-2; 10 bases align to TRBD1. The V gene end was trimmed by 3 bases and the J gene end by 8 bases; junction bases not matched to a gene: 12. The CDR3 has 16 residues. The V gene's germline CDR1 is SGHTA and CDR2 FQGNSA.

With regard to this clonotype: At one boundary the junction diverges from the germline segment, which might be a read error. This chain joins TRBV28 and TRBJ1-1; D is ambiguous. CDR1 and CDR2 from the germline V gene are MDHEN and SYDVKM. CDR3 length: 13 residues. The CDR3: CASGLGKNTEAFF. The CDR3 DNA follows: TGTGCCAGCGGTTTAGGGAAGAACACTGAAGCTTTCTTT.

The rearrangement links TRBV20-1 to TRBJ2-3; D tentatively reads TRBD1 or TRBD2 (5 bases each). Between the trimmed V and J ends, which lost 6 bases and 4 bases, there was a span of 23 bases. This CDR3 comprises 16 residues. CDR1 and CDR2 (germline): DFQATT, SNEGSKA (reference sequence). CDR3 sequence (DNA): TGCAGTGCCGCCGGGGCCGGGATCAGTGAGGCAGATACGCAGTATTTT. It is translated as CSAAGAGISEADTQYF.

This clonotype was observed many times. The J gene is TRBJ2-3, the V gene TRBV7-9; the match to TRBD1 covers 7 bases. This CDR3 spans 16 amino acids. Per germline, CDR1 SEHNR and CDR2 FQNEAQ (reference sequence). The junction had 12 bases not matched to a gene; V was cut back by 5 bases and J by 4 bases. CDR3 coding DNA: TGTGCCAGCAGCGGACACGCCAGACAGGGATCAGATACGCAGTATTTT. This sequence encodes CASSGHARQGSDTQYF.

The rearrangement joins TRBV20-1 to TRBJ2-5; a possible D gene is TRBD2 (6 bases). Trimming took off 6 bases at V and 9 bases at J, with 20 bases between the two ends. The germline V gene has CDR1 DFQATT and CDR2 SNEGSKA (reference sequence). The CDR3 loop spans 13 amino acids. CDR3 in amino acids: CSASRDFNQPQYF. The CDR3 coding sequence is TGCAGTGCATCGCGGGACTTCAATCAGCCCCAGTACTTC.

In its sample, this clonotype was seen once. The genes are TRBV19 and TRBJ1-1; the D gene is possibly TRBD1 (5 bases). The V end lost 8 bases, the J end lost 7 bases, and 17 bases lay between the germline ends. The CDR3 is 13 residues long. Germline CDR1 reads LNHDA; CDR2 reads SQIVND (reference sequence). This CDR3 reads CASEGRVNLEAFF. As DNA, the CDR3 is TGTGCCAGTGAGGGCAGGGTGAACCTTGAAGCTTTCTTT.

This clonotype was recorded at least ten times. The chain employs TRBV7-2 and TRBJ2-5, with D hard to call. The CDR3 loop spans 13 amino acids. Germline V gives CDR1 SGHTA, CDR2 FQGNSA. Between the trimmed V and J ends, which lost 3 bases and 4 bases, there was a span of 9 bases. CDR3 DNA sequence: TGTGCCAGCAGCTTTATCCTGTTAGAGACCCAGTACTTC. This gives the protein CASSFILLETQYF.

This chain connects TRBV30 to TRBJ2-7; D remains unclear. CDR1 and CDR2 from the germline V gene are GTSNPN and SVGIG (reference sequence). The CDR3 loop spans 13 amino acids. V was cut by 1 base and J by 6 bases, with 13 bases left in between. The CDR3 sequence: CAWSAQTEAEQYF. The CDR3 region has the DNA TGTGCCTGGAGTGCCCAGACCGAGGCCGAGCAGTACTTC.

This clonotype was recorded at least ten times. V is TRBV7-3 and J is TRBJ1-1; unclear D gene. The germline CDR1 and CDR2 sequences are SGHTA and FQGTGA. Trimming left V 0 bases short and J 7 bases short, with 9 bases between. The CDR3 consists of 13 residues. The CDR3 region is CASSLTVRREAFF. Written as DNA, the CDR3 is TGTGCCAGCAGCTTAACGGTACGCCGTGAAGCTTTCTTT.

Comments on this clonotype: A read error may produce the germline difference seen at one junction end. The chain couples TRBV13 to TRBJ1-6; the match to TRBD1 covers 10 bases. The CDR3 spans 15 residues. Germline V gene sequence: CDR1 PRHDT, CDR2 FYEKMQ (reference sequence). The CDR3 DNA reads TGTGCCAACAGCCCCGGGACAGGGGTTCGATCACCCCTCCACTTT. This gives the protein CANSPGTGVRSPLHF.

This clonotype was recorded many times. The chain uses TRBV19 and TRBJ1-2; D possibly corresponds to TRBD1 (5 bases). This CDR3 comprises 15 residues. Germline-derived CDR1 and CDR2 are LNHDA and SQIVND (reference sequence). The V gene lost 4 bases and the J gene lost 2 bases, with 14 bases spanning the gap. This chain's CDR3 is CASSTSTGTNYGYTF. The CDR3 DNA is TGTGCCAGTAGTACATCGACCGGGACCAACTATGGCTACACCTTC.

The chain recombines TRBV30 with TRBJ2-7; D assignment may be TRBD1 or TRBD2 (5 bases each). Per germline, CDR1 GTSNPN and CDR2 SVGIG (reference sequence). This CDR3 region has 13 residues. Trimming took off 4 bases at V and 4 bases at J, with 14 bases between the two ends. The CDR3 nucleotides are TGTGCCTGGACATACGGGGCGAAGTACGAGCAGTACTTC. It is translated as CAWTYGAKYEQYF.

This clonotype was seen repeatedly, ten times or more. The J gene is TRBJ2-7, the V gene TRBV3-1; D not certain. The CDR3 is 14 amino acids. Germline-derived CDR1 and CDR2 are LGHDT and YNNKEL (reference sequence). V lost 4 bases, J lost 3 bases, and 13 bases lay in between. The CDR3 reads CASSPPGWVYEQYF. As DNA, the CDR3 is TGTGCCAGCAGCCCTCCTGGTTGGGTCTACGAGCAGTACTTC.

This clonotype came up a few times. This chain links TRBV9 with TRBJ2-5, with D tentatively TRBD2 (6 bases). This CDR3 is 16 amino acids long. Germline-derived CDR1 and CDR2 are SGDLS and YYNGEE. V was pared by 5 bases and J by 4 bases, with 21 bases between. DNA of the CDR3: TGTGCCAGCAGTCCACCCGGGAGCCCTAGGCGAGAGACCCAGTACTTC. Translation: CASSPPGSPRRETQYF.

The chain recombines TRBV2 with TRBJ2-7, with D possibly being TRBD1 (6 bases). Germline-derived CDR1 and CDR2 are SNHLY and FYNNEI. This CDR3 is 12 amino acids long. Between the trimmed V and J ends, which lost 6 bases and 2 bases, there was a span of 8 bases. The CDR3 protein is CASRDRPYEQYF. CDR3 bases: TGTGCCAGCAGGGACAGACCCTACGAGCAGTACTTC.

This clonotype was seen ten or more times. This rearrangement joins TRBV20-1 to TRBJ2-3; 10 bases are a match to TRBD2. The V and J ends lost 5 bases and 1 base, in that order; junction bases with no gene match: 12. Per germline, CDR1 DFQATT and CDR2 SNEGSKA (reference sequence). The CDR3 totals 17 residues. For the CDR3, the DNA is TGCAGTGCTGACGAACCTAGCGGGAGCGCAGGCACAGATACGCAGTATTTT. Protein sequence: CSADEPSGSAGTDTQYF.